The clone carrying this T cell receptor beta chain was found a few times. The antigen is undetermined. These data originate in a study of human T cells and chemical hapten exposure. Findings and caveats of the study: The number of TCRs above 1 in 1000 frequency did not change after DPC sensitization.

The library put unique molecular identifiers onto individual cDNA molecules. TCRdb used MiXCR to reprocess the RACE reads, holding one entry per CDR3 protein. The table lists under 200,000 distinct CDR3 sequences, 25% to 35% of them singletons. Time point specified: patch test 3, about 24 weeks after DPC sensitization. Treatment described: therapeutic diphenylcyclopropenone sensitization with weekly scalp DPC. Total RNA was isolated from unfractionated whole blood. This CDR3 region has 15 residues. V was clipped by 4 bases and J by 1 base; unmatched bases: 6. Germline V gene data show CDR1 as SGHNT and CDR2 as YYREEE (reference sequence).

This chain joins TRBV5-4 and TRBJ2-7; 9 nucleotides agree with TRBD1. The sample here was whole blood, taken in connection with sensitization to the hapten diphenylcyclopropenone (DPC). The receptor was isolated from a woman aged 18-29 years with alopecia areata. Some clones in this sample may be carry-over from other donors' samples. DNA for the CDR3: TGTGCCAGCAGCCAACAGGGGGCTAGTTCCTACGAGCAGTACTTC. Residues: CASSQQGASSYEQYF. The entire variable domain, with the rest obtained from reference TRBV5-4 and TRBJ2-7, is as follows: ETGVTQSPTHLIKTRGQQVTLRCSSQSGHNTVSWYQQALGQGPQFIFQYYREEENGRGNFPPRFSGLQFPNYSSELNVNALELDDSALYLCASSQQGASSYEQYFGPGTRLTVT.